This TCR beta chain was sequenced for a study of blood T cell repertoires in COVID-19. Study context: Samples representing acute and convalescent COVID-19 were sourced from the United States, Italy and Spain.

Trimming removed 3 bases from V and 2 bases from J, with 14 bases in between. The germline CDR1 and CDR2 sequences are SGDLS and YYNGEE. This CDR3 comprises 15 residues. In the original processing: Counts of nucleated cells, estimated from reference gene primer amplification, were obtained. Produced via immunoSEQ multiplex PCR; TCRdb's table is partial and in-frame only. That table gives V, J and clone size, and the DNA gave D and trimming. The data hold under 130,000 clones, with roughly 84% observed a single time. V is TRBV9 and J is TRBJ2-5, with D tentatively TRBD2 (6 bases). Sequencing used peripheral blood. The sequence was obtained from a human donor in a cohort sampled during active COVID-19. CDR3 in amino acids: CASSEAGRLQETQYF. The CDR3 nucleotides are TGTGCCAGCAGCGAGGCCGGGAGATTACAAGAGACCCAGTACTTC. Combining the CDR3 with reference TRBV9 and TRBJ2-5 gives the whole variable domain DSGVTQTPKHLITATGQRVTLRCSPRSGDLSVYWYQQSLDQGLQFLIQYYNGEERAKGNILERFSAQQFPDLHSELNLSSLELGDSALYFCASSEAGRLQETQYFGPGTRLLVL.